This T cell receptor (beta chain) is from a study of blood T cell repertoires in COVID-19. CDR1 is LGHNA, CDR2 YSLEER, per germline. With 0 bases clipped from V and 2 bases from J, the junction kept 1 base outside the gene matches. This CDR3 is 16 amino acids long. Using immunoSEQ multiplex PCR, the repertoire was profiled, and TCRdb retains in-frame clones only, with some absent. The sample includes around 330,000 clones, about nine tenths seen only once; the top ten take 9.5%. The V call is TRBV4-3, the J call TRBJ2-6; 7 bases line up with TRBD2. This sequence was found in a woman between 40 and 55 years old who had recovered from COVID-19. The sample consisted of PBMCs or T cells enriched from blood (not recorded which). The CDR3 DNA sequence: TGCGCCAGCAGCCAAGATCTAGCGGCTGGGGCCAACGTCCTGACTTTC. This encodes CASSQDLAAGANVLTF.